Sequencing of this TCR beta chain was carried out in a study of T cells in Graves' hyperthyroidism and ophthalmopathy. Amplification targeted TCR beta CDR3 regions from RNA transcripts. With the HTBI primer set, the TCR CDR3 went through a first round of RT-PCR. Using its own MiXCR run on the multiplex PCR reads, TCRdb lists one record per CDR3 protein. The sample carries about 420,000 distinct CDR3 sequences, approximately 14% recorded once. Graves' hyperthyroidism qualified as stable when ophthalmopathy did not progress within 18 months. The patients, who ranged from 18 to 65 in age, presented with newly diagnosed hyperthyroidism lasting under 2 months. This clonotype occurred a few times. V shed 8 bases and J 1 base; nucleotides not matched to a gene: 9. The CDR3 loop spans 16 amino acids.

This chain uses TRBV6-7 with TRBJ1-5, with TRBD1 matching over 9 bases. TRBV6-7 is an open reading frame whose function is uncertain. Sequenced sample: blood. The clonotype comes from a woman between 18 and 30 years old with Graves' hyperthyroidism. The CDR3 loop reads CASRMGQGRSNQPQHF. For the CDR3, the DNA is TGTGCCAGCCGGATGGGACAGGGAAGAAGCAATCAGCCCCAGCATTTT.